A selection of T cell receptor beta chains follows, all from one sample in a study of PD-1 blockade in classical Hodgkin lymphoma. Repertoires were generated with immunoSEQ multiplex PCR, while TCRdb's copy carries only in-frame clones and drops some. The table has about 36,000 clones, 60% to 80% seen once. The material sequenced was peripheral blood mononuclear cells (PBMCs), taken before the second cycle of nivolumab. The receptors shown here come from a human donor with classical Hodgkin lymphoma. CDR3s include the opening cysteine and the closing phenylalanine or tryptophan. A D gene is named only where the DNA matches it firmly. Not every row has a clone size; where given, it reads once, few, many or a size class.

j_call clone_size v_call d_call cdr3_nt cdr3_aa
TRBJ1-4 . TRBV10-3 . TGTGCCATCAGTGCCGGGCCACCGTCGATTAATGAAAAACTGTTTTTT CAISAGPPSINEKLFF
TRBJ1-2 . TRBV5-4 . TGTGCCAGCAACCTTAGGGGGGTAGGGTCGGGCTACACCTTC CASNLRGVGSGYTF
TRBJ2-1 . TRBV6-1 . TGTGCCAGCAGTGATTGGGGGGCACGCGGCAATGAGCAGTTCTTC CASSDWGARGNEQFF
TRBJ1-2 . TRBV29-1 TRBD1 TGCAGCGTTGAGGCACAGGGGGTCCCCTATGGCTACACCTTC CSVEAQGVPYGYTF
TRBJ1-3 medium-sized TRBV6-1 TRBD1 TGTGCCAGCAGGTCGGACAGGACCTCTGGAAACACCATATATTTT CASRSDRTSGNTIYF
TRBJ1-1 . TRBV7-3 . TGTGCCAGCAGCTTATTGGGCACCGGGAACACTGAAGCTTTCTTT CASSLLGTGNTEAFF
TRBJ1-3 . TRBV6-6 . TGTGCCAGCAGCCGCCCGGGGACTGGAAACACCATATATTTT CASSRPGTGNTIYF
TRBJ2-2 . TRBV5-1 TRBD2 TGCGCCAGCAGCTCAGGGACTAGGAACACCGGGGAGCTGTTTTTT CASSSGTRNTGELFF
TRBJ2-1 . TRBV29-1 . TGCAGCGCCCGAATGGGGAGCTCCTACAATGAGCAGTTCTTC CSARMGSSYNEQFF
TRBJ2-1 . TRBV12-5 . TGTGCTAGTGGTCCGGGGGTTTCCTACAATGAGCAGTTCTTC CASGPGVSYNEQFF
TRBJ2-1 . TRBV19 . TGTGCCAGTAGTTTCGGACCTGGGGTCAGTGAGCAGTTCTTC CASSFGPGVSEQFF
TRBJ2-7 . TRBV4-1 . TGCGCCAGCAGCCAACACGGGATCCCCTACGAGCAGTACTTC CASSQHGIPYEQYF
TRBJ2-4 . TRBV19 TRBD1 TGTGCCAGTAGTACTCCGGACAGGCGGCACATTCAGTACTTC CASSTPDRRHIQYF
TRBJ2-6 . TRBV6-1 . TGTGCCAGCAGTGAAGAGGGGGAGGGGGCCAACGTCCTGACTTTC CASSEEGEGANVLTF
TRBJ2-5 . TRBV6-5 . TGTGCCAGCGGTTGGGGGTACCAAGAGACCCAGTACTTC CASGWGYQETQYF
TRBJ2-3 . TRBV27 TRBD2 TGTGCCAGCAGTTTTTTGCGGGGGGTACGACCAGATACGCAGTATTTT CASSFLRGVRPDTQYF
TRBJ2-7 once TRBV2 . TGTGCCAGCAGTGGGCACTACGAGCAGTACTTC CASSGHYEQYF
TRBJ1-3 . TRBV6-1 TRBD1 TGTGCCAGCAGGGACAGGGCCACTGGAAACACCATATATTTT CASRDRATGNTIYF
TRBJ2-3 . TRBV7-6 . TGTGCCAGCAGGGATCTAGCGTCTGGGAGCACAGATACGCAGTATTTT CASRDLASGSTDTQYF
TRBJ1-6 . TRBV5-1 . TGCGCCAGCAAGGCGCAGGGTTATTCACCCCTCCACTTT CASKAQGYSPLHF
TRBJ2-1 . TRBV9 TRBD2 TGTGCCAGCAGCGGGACTAGCGGGGGCCCACCGCGCTCCTACAATGAGCAGTTCTTC CASSGTSGGPPRSYNEQFF
TRBJ2-1 once TRBV18 TRBD2 TGTGCCAGCTCAACAGGACCACCGGGACTAGCGGGCAAGAGCTCCTACAATGAGCAGTTCTTC CASSTGPPGLAGKSSYNEQFF
TRBJ1-1 few TRBV18 TRBD1 TGTGCCAGCTCACCAGTTAAGGGACAGGGGGTGAACACTGAAGCTTTCTTT CASSPVKGQGVNTEAFF
TRBJ2-1 . TRBV4-1 . TGCGCCAGCAGCCAAGATCCGGGGGACCCTTGGACGGTTGAGCAGTTCTTC CASSQDPGDPWTVEQFF
TRBJ1-2 few TRBV10-3 . TGTGCCATCAGTATTGGCAGGGCGGATGGCTACACCTTC CAISIGRADGYTF
TRBJ1-3 . TRBV6-6 TRBD1 TGTGCCAGCAGTTACTGGGGACAGCTCTCTGGAAACACCATATATTTT CASSYWGQLSGNTIYF
TRBJ2-3 . TRBV6-1 . TGTGCCAGCAGTGAGGTACATTCCCTGGGCACAGATACGCAGTATTTT CASSEVHSLGTDTQYF
TRBJ1-5 . TRBV7-2 . TGTGCCAGCAGGGGTACTGGGAATCAGCCCCAGCATTTT CASRGTGNQPQHF
TRBJ2-1 . TRBV5-5 . TGTGCCAGCATCCCAACGTCAAGCTCCTACAATGAGCAGTTCTTC CASIPTSSSYNEQFF
TRBJ2-7 few TRBV27 . TGTGCCAGCAGTTTATCCCTACATCATTACGAGCAGTACTTC CASSLSLHHYEQYF
TRBJ2-7 few TRBV5-1 TRBD2 TGCGCCAGCAGCCCGGCCGGGACTAGCTCCTACGAGCAGTACTTC CASSPAGTSSYEQYF
TRBJ1-2 . TRBV5-4 TRBD1 TGTGCCAGCAGCGGGACAGGGAGAGATGGCTACACCTTC CASSGTGRDGYTF
TRBJ1-5 few TRBV7-2 . TGTGCCAGCAGCTTATTACTTCAGCCCCAGCATTTT CASSLLLQPQHF
TRBJ2-5 . TRBV18 TRBD1 TGTGCCAGCTCACGTGGACAGGCTGAGACCCAGTACTTC CASSRGQAETQYF
TRBJ2-7 . TRBV5-1 . TGCGCCAGCAGCCGGGACTCCTACGAGCAGTACTTC CASSRDSYEQYF
TRBJ2-1 . TRBV9 TRBD2 TGTGCCAGCAGCGGGGGGACTAGCGCTTACAATGAGCAGTTCTTC CASSGGTSAYNEQFF
TRBJ2-1 . TRBV25-1 TRBD2 TGTGCCAGCAGTGAAAGGACTAGCGGGAGTGAGATTTTCAATGAGCAGTTCTTC CASSERTSGSEIFNEQFF
TRBJ1-1 . TRBV18 . TGTGCCAGCTCACCACCGATGGGGACGGTGAACACTGAAGCTTTCTTT CASSPPMGTVNTEAFF
TRBJ2-5 . TRBV6-5 TRBD2 TGTGCCAGCAGTTACTCGGCGGGAGGCGGGGAAGAGACCCAGTACTTC CASSYSAGGGEETQYF
TRBJ2-2 . TRBV9 . TGTGCCAGCAGCGCGGGACTTTTAAACACCGGGGAGCTGTTTTTT CASSAGLLNTGELFF
TRBJ2-3 . TRBV10-2 TRBD2 TGCGCCAGCAGTGATACGGCGGGGGGATACACAGATACGCAGTATTTT CASSDTAGGYTDTQYF
TRBJ1-1 . TRBV10-3 . TGTGCCATCAGCCACGGACAGAACACTGAAGCTTTCTTT CAISHGQNTEAFF
TRBJ2-1 . TRBV29-1 . TGCAGCGCAGGACAGGGGGCGACTAGCGGGAGAAATGAGCAGTTCTTC CSAGQGATSGRNEQFF
TRBJ2-7 . TRBV7-2 . TGTGCCAGCAGCTTAGAGTACGGACACCCCGGAGAGCAGTACTTC CASSLEYGHPGEQYF
TRBJ2-3 . TRBV5-1 TRBD2 TGCGCCAGCAGCTTTTCTGCGGGGGGGCCCCTCGATACGCAGTATTTT CASSFSAGGPLDTQYF
TRBJ2-1 once TRBV6-5 TRBD2 TGTGCCAGCAGTAAACTAGCGGGAGGGTACAATAAGCAGTTCTTC CASSKLAGGYNKQFF
TRBJ1-3 once TRBV7-9 TRBD1 TGTGCCAGCAGCTTAGTCACAGGGGTTGGAAACACCATATATTTT CASSLVTGVGNTIYF
TRBJ1-3 . TRBV7-2 . TGTGCCAGCAGCTCGACCGGGACAAACTCTGGAAACACCATATATTTT CASSSTGTNSGNTIYF
TRBJ2-7 . TRBV29-1 TRBD2 TGCAGCGTTAGAGCGGGGGGTTCTTACGAGCAGTACTTC CSVRAGGSYEQYF
TRBJ1-2 . TRBV7-9 TRBD1 TGTGCCAGCAGTGGACAGGGATTTAACTATGGCTACACCTTC CASSGQGFNYGYTF
TRBJ1-3 once TRBV28 . TGTGCCAGCAGTAGCAGGGGACTCGGAAACACCATATATTTT CASSSRGLGNTIYF
TRBJ1-2 few TRBV7-8 . TGTGCCAGCAGTACGACAGCCGCTTATGGCTACACCTTC CASSTTAAYGYTF